Listed here are 27 T cell receptor beta chains from one sample, sequenced in a study of cytomegalovirus exposure and HLA in healthy donors. PCR amplification relied on 60 Vbeta primers (plus 13 Jbeta primers). Using immunoSEQ multiplex PCR, the repertoire was profiled, and TCRdb retains in-frame clones only, with some absent. The data show more than 200,000 clones, roughly four fifths seen once. Input material: PBMCs. The receptors originated from a girl aged 2-15 years in good health and CMV-seronegative.

The sample holds one count of this clone. This sequence joins TRBV5-4 and TRBJ1-1; tentatively, D is TRBD1 (5 bases). The ends were cut back, 1 base at V and 5 bases at J, with 15 bases in the middle. The germline V gene encodes CDR1 SGHNT and CDR2 YYREEE (reference sequence). The CDR3 has 15 amino acids. The CDR3 loop is CASSLIGGSRTEAFF. The DNA for the CDR3 is TGTGCCAGCAGCTTGATTGGGGGGTCTAGGACTGAAGCTTTCTTT.

The chain is built from TRBV13 and TRBJ1-1, with D maybe TRBD1 (5 bases). The CDR3 extends over 12 amino acids. CDR1 and CDR2 from the germline V gene are PRHDT and FYEKMQ (reference sequence). V was pared by 5 bases and J by 3 bases, with 7 bases between. CDR3 DNA: TGTGCCAGCAGCGGGGCGGACACTGAAGCTTTCTTT. Its protein is CASSGADTEAFF.

This chain links TRBV6-1 with TRBJ1-5, with TRBD1 matching 7 bases. J gave up 3 bases and V 1 base, and 3 bases lay outside the gene matches. Germline lookup yields CDR1 MNHNS and CDR2 SASEGT. The CDR3 length is 15 residues. The DNA for the CDR3 is TGTGCCAGCAGTGAAGGTACAGGGGACAATCAGCCCCAGCATTTT. It is translated as CASSEGTGDNQPQHF.

This clone was seen just once. This chain links TRBV19 with TRBJ1-5; D call uncertain. Germline CDR1 is LNHDA and CDR2 is SQIVND (reference sequence). The CDR3 has 15 amino acids. Trimming removed 0 bases from V and 0 bases from J, with 6 bases in between. The CDR3 region is CASSIDGYSNQPQHF. The CDR3, as DNA: TGTGCCAGTAGTATAGACGGTTATAGCAATCAGCCCCAGCATTTT. Combining the CDR3 with reference TRBV19 and TRBJ1-5 gives the whole variable domain DGGITQSPKYLFRKEGQNVTLSCEQNLNHDAMYWYRQDPGQGLRLIYYSQIVNDFQKGDIAEGYSVSREKKESFPLTVTSAQKNPTAFYLCASSIDGYSNQPQHFGDGTRLSIL.

The chain carries TRBV15 and TRBJ1-3; D gene ambiguous. V was pared by 3 bases and J by 0 bases, with 6 bases between. The CDR3 is made up of 14 amino acids. Germline assignment: CDR1 LNHNV and CDR2 YYDKDF (reference sequence). CDR3 sequence reads: CATSRPSSGNTIYF. CDR3 coding DNA: TGTGCCACCAGCAGGCCGAGCTCTGGAAACACCATATATTTT.

The chain combines TRBV10-1 with TRBJ2-2, with a possible D match to TRBD1 (5 bases). Germline CDR1 reads WNHNN; CDR2 reads SYGVQD (reference sequence). V was cut by 6 bases and J by 5 bases, with 10 bases left in between. This CDR3 region has 13 residues. The CDR3 loop is CASSRDGTGELFF. CDR3 DNA: TGCGCCAGCAGCAGGGATGGGACCGGGGAGCTGTTTTTT.

Of note for this clone: Relative to the germline gene, one junction end is altered; a read error may explain this. The chain uses TRBV10-2 and TRBJ2-7, with no clear D. The CDR3 length is 12 residues. Germline V lookup: CDR1 WSHSY, CDR2 SAAADI. As DNA, the CDR3 is TGCGCCAGCAGCGAGTTCCCTTACGAGCAGTACTTC. It specifies CASSEFPYEQYF.

The sample holds a few counts of this clone. The chain joins TRBV5-1 to TRBJ2-7; no clear D. The CDR3 sequence is 15 residues long. Trimming cost V 0 bases and J 2 bases, with 12 bases left between them. CDR1 SGHRS and CDR2 YFSETQ come from the germline V gene. DNA for the CDR3: TGCGCCAGCAGCTTGGCCCCAGTAAGTCCCTACGAGCAGTACTTC. Translating gives CASSLAPVSPYEQYF. The variable domain in full, with the rest retrieved from reference TRBV5-1 and TRBJ2-7, is KAGVTQTPRYLIKTRGQQVTLSCSPISGHRSVSWYQQTPGQGLQFLFEYFSETQRNKGNFPGRFSGRQFSNSRSEMNVSTLELGDSALYLCASSLAPVSPYEQYFGPGTRLTVT.

This sequence joins TRBV10-3 and TRBJ2-5, with 9 bases identical to TRBD2. Germline V gene data show CDR1 as ENHRY and CDR2 as SYGVKD. The CDR3 extends over 17 amino acids. J was trimmed by 2 bases and V by 3 bases; bases with no gene match: 10. The CDR3 DNA is TGTGCCATCAGTGATATGAGAACTAGCGGGCAACAAGAGACCCAGTACTTC. Protein product: CAISDMRTSGQQETQYF.

This chain connects TRBV19 to TRBJ1-2; possible D gene TRBD1, 6 bases. This CDR3 spans 15 amino acids. Germline CDR1 is LNHDA and CDR2 is SQIVND (reference sequence). With 8 bases removed from V and 2 bases from J, the gap between germline ends came to 18 bases. CDR3 sequence reads: CASVNSGTLNYGYTF. CDR3 DNA sequence: TGTGCCAGTGTAAATTCCGGGACACTGAACTATGGCTACACCTTC.

There are a few counts of this clone. The J gene is TRBJ2-1, the V gene TRBV4-2, with 8 nucleotides matching TRBD2. CDR3 size: 15 residues. CDR1 is LGHNA and CDR2 is YNFKEQ in the germline V gene. V lost 0 bases and J lost 7; bases outside the gene matches: 5. The CDR3 DNA follows: TGTGCCAGCAGCCAAGATAGCGGGAAAAGGAATGAGCAGTTCTTC. Translated, it gives CASSQDSGKRNEQFF.

This clone was observed once. This chain links TRBV9 with TRBJ2-1, with 9 bases aligning to TRBD2. With 0 bases clipped from V and 8 bases from J, the junction kept 9 bases outside the gene matches. The length of the CDR3 is 16 residues. From germline, CDR1 is SGDLS and CDR2 YYNGEE. The CDR3 reads CASSVVAGDGIDEQFF. In nucleotides, the CDR3 is TGTGCCAGCAGCGTAGTAGCGGGAGATGGAATCGATGAGCAGTTCTTC.

A word on this clone: A junction end diverges from the germline sequence, so it may reflect a read error. V is TRBV29-1 and J is TRBJ2-7, with D tentatively TRBD1 (5 bases). Germline V CDR1 and CDR2: SQVTM, ANQGSEA. This CDR3 spans 13 amino acids. The CDR3: CNVDKGRADEQYF. DNA of the CDR3: TGCAACGTTGACAAGGGCAGGGCTGACGAGCAGTACTTC.

This rearrangement joins TRBV5-6 to TRBJ2-5, with 13 bases matching TRBD2. The CDR3 extends over 16 amino acids. The germline V gene encodes CDR1 SGHDT and CDR2 YYEEEE. The V and J ends lost 3 bases and 3 bases, in that order; junction bases with no gene match: 5. The CDR3 coding sequence is TGTGCCAGCAGCTACGCCGGGACTAGCGGGGAAGAGACCCAGTACTTC. Translation: CASSYAGTSGEETQYF.

The chain carries TRBV30 and TRBJ2-1, with 8 bases aligning to TRBD1. CDR1 is GTSNPN and CDR2 is SVGIG in the germline V gene (reference sequence). J gave up 5 bases and V 5 bases, and 5 bases lay outside the gene matches. This CDR3 comprises 13 residues. The CDR3 DNA reads as TGTGCCTGGGCGGGCAGGGGGCACAATGAGCAGTTCTTC. Translation: CAWAGRGHNEQFF.

The genes are TRBV7-9 and TRBJ2-1, with D maybe TRBD2 (6 bases). Trimming cost V 5 bases and J 6 bases, with 11 bases left between them. The germline CDR1 and CDR2 sequences are SEHNR and FQNEAQ (reference sequence). CDR3 length: 13 residues. CDR3 region: CASSPGGVNEQFF. For the CDR3, the DNA is TGTGCCAGCAGCCCAGGAGGGGTCAATGAGCAGTTCTTC.

The chain has TRBV6-5 and TRBJ2-7, with 9 bases fitting TRBD1. The germline gives CDR1 MNHEY, CDR2 SVGAGI. The J segment lost 4 bases and the V segment lost 7 bases, leaving 11 bases of the junction unmatched. The CDR3 spans 15 residues. The DNA for the CDR3 is TGTGCCAGCACCCAACAGGGGGCACAGGGTTACGAGCAGTACTTC. Translation: CASTQQGAQGYEQYF.

V gene TRBV5-1 combines with J gene TRBJ1-1, with 10 positions matching TRBD1. The CDR3 has 12 amino acids. Germline V gene data show CDR1 as SGHRS and CDR2 as YFSETQ. J was trimmed by 10 bases and V by 7 bases; bases with no gene match: 7. CDR3 protein: CASRRTGGIAFF. In nucleotides, the CDR3 is TGCGCCAGCCGACGGACAGGGGGGATAGCTTTCTTT.

J is TRBJ2-5 and V is TRBV6-1; 12 nucleotides align to TRBD2. The germline gives CDR1 MNHNS, CDR2 SASEGT. CDR3 length: 15 amino acids. J gave up 5 bases and V 5 bases, and 6 bases lay outside the gene matches. CDR3 region: CASSWGTSGRETQYF. The CDR3 DNA reads as TGTGCCAGCAGTTGGGGGACTAGCGGGCGGGAGACCCAGTACTTC.

The chain couples TRBV4-2 to TRBJ2-1; TRBD2 aligns across 13 bases. Germline CDR1 LGHNA, CDR2 YNFKEQ. The CDR3 has 19 residues. With V trimmed by 0 bases and J by 3 bases, 8 bases remained unmatched. CDR3 residues: CASSQDGGTSGKNYNEQFF. The CDR3 region has the DNA TGTGCCAGCAGCCAAGATGGTGGGACTAGCGGGAAAAACTACAATGAGCAGTTCTTC.

This clone was observed once. The CDR3 DNA reads TGTGCCAGCAGCAACGTAGGGGGCGAGGAGACCCAGTACTTC. Encoded protein: CASSNVGGEETQYF. The chain carries TRBV5-4 and TRBJ2-5, with TRBD1 matching over 7 bases. Germline trimming cut 4 bases from V and 5 bases from J; bases unmatched to any gene: 8. The CDR3 loop spans 14 amino acids. CDR1 is SGHNT, CDR2 YYREEE, per germline (reference sequence).

The CDR3 region is CASSGTDSYEQYF. CDR3 bases: TGTGCCAGCAGCGGGACAGACTCCTACGAGCAGTACTTC. This chain links TRBV11-3 with TRBJ2-7, with 7 bases fitting TRBD1. From germline, CDR1 is SGHNT and CDR2 YENEEA. Germline trimming cut 5 bases from V and 0 bases from J; bases unmatched to any gene: 1. This CDR3 region has 13 residues.

The gene calls are TRBV30 and TRBJ2-7; possible D gene TRBD2, 5 bases. CDR1 and CDR2 from the germline V gene are GTSNPN and SVGIG (reference sequence). This CDR3 is built from 14 residues. V gave up 1 base and J gave up 3 bases, with 13 bases separating them. The CDR3 nucleotides read TGTGCCTGGAGTGCGTTTGGGAGTTTCTACGAGCAGTACTTC. Protein: CAWSAFGSFYEQYF. Variable domain in full (rest from reference TRBV30 and TRBJ2-7): SQTIHQWPATLVQPVGSPLSLECTVEGTSNPNLYWYRQAAGRGLQLLFYSVGIGQISSEVPQNLSASRPQDRQFILSSKKLLLSDSGFYLCAWSAFGSFYEQYFGPGTRLTVT.

This clone was detected only once. V and J are TRBV6-5 and TRBJ1-5; TRBD1 matches at 8 bases. V trimming: 6 bases; J trimming: 4 bases; junction bases outside the gene matches: 5. The CDR3 sequence is 14 residues long. The germline V gene has CDR1 MNHEY and CDR2 SVGAGI. This chain's CDR3 is CASRGQDLNQPQHF. The CDR3 nucleotides read TGTGCCAGCAGGGGACAGGACCTAAATCAGCCCCAGCATTTT.

The rearrangement joins TRBV5-1 to TRBJ1-1; the D is unclear. Trimming shortened V by 1 base and J by 1 base, and 5 bases separated the two germline ends. This CDR3 comprises 13 residues. The germline V gene encodes CDR1 SGHRS and CDR2 YFSETQ. CDR3 region: CASSLIWNTEAFF. The CDR3 DNA is TGCGCCAGCAGCTTGATATGGAACACTGAAGCTTTCTTT.

This clone came up once. The V gene is TRBV6-1, the J gene TRBJ2-7, with 10 bases aligning to TRBD1. From germline, CDR1 is MNHNS and CDR2 SASEGT. Losses at the gene ends were 1 base for V and 3 bases for J; bases not matched to a gene: 0. The CDR3 runs 14 residues. The CDR3 loop reads CASSEGTGGYEQYF. The DNA of the CDR3 is TGTGCCAGCAGTGAAGGGACAGGGGGCTACGAGCAGTACTTC.

The V call is TRBV7-2, the J call TRBJ2-3; tentative D call: TRBD2 (5 bases). Trimming shortened V by 1 base and J by 1 base, and 15 bases separated the two germline ends. This CDR3 has 17 amino acids. Germline lookup yields CDR1 SGHTA and CDR2 FQGNSA. CDR3: CASSLERLYTRTDTQYF. DNA for the CDR3: TGTGCCAGCAGCTTAGAGCGGTTGTACACCCGCACAGATACGCAGTATTTT.